A single sample is the source of the 2 T cell receptor beta chains below, sequenced in a study of blood T cell repertoires in COVID-19. TCRdb's copy holds only in-frame clones and misses some; the assay was immunoSEQ multiplex PCR. The sample records 50,000 to 70,000 clones, around 90% being singletons. The material sequenced was peripheral blood. Every receptor here comes from a human donor with active COVID-19. The donor label of this sample is uncertain.

The chain links TRBV7-9 to TRBJ2-1; TRBD2 matches 9 bases. The CDR3 has 15 residues. The V gene end was trimmed by 2 bases and the J gene end by 6 bases; junction bases not matched to a gene: 5. From germline, CDR1 is SEHNR and CDR2 FQNEAQ (reference sequence). The CDR3 region has the DNA TGTGCCAGCAGCTTAACGGCTAGCGGGACCAATGAGCAGTTCTTC. Amino acids: CASSLTASGTNEQFF.

The chain links TRBV7-9 to TRBJ1-1, with 8 bases that match TRBD1. The germline V gene has CDR1 SEHNR and CDR2 FQNEAQ (reference sequence). The CDR3 covers 15 residues. The V and J ends lost 5 bases and 3 bases, in that order; junction bases with no gene match: 8. In nucleotides, the CDR3 is TGTGCCAGCAGCGTTGGGGACAGGCTCTACACTGAAGCTTTCTTT. It codes for CASSVGDRLYTEAFF. Looking up the rest from reference TRBV7-9 and TRBJ1-1 gives the full variable domain: DTGVSQNPRHKITKRGQNVTFRCDPISEHNRLYWYRQTLGQGPEFLTYFQNEAQLEKSRLLSDRFSAERPKGSFSTLEIQRTEQGDSAMYLCASSVGDRLYTEAFFGQGTRLTVV.